This TCR beta chain was observed in a study of shared clonotypes between healthy human individuals. Study results and caveats: The four-donor shared clonotypes exceeded non-shared clonotypes in generation probability, with non-shared ones scoring lower. Richness estimates generally favored naive over memory subsets.

Clones were sequenced by immunoSEQ multiplex PCR, and TCRdb holds only the in-frame ones, with some missing. The data hold more than 2,000,000 clones, with 85% to 95% observed a single time. The donor cohort consisted entirely of Caucasian adults residing in Nashville, Tennessee. The V end was cut by 4 bases, the J end by 5 bases, with 12 bases between. The CDR3 is 13 residues long. CDR1 LGHNA and CDR2 YSLEER come from the germline V gene. Notes on this clone: Its antigen remains unidentified.

This rearrangement joins TRBV4-3 to TRBJ2-7, with D unclear. Sequenced material: naive CD4+ T cells from PBMCs. As for subset: CD45RA+ positively selected. The TCR sequence derives from a man aged 18 to 29 in good health. Some clones in this sample may be carry-over from other donors' samples. The chain's CDR3 is CASSRGLLDEQYF. The CDR3 DNA follows: TGCGCCAGCAGCCGCGGTCTTCTCGACGAGCAGTACTTC.